This TCR beta chain appears in the sequencing data of a study of identical twins. General study findings and limits: Twin pairs' shared out-of-frame alpha sequences were enriched in low generation probability. Excess sharing between twins was weaker in beta out-of-frame sequences.

Trimming pared 5 bases from V and 10 bases from J, leaving 15 bases between. The CDR3 runs 14 residues. Germline lookup yields CDR1 WSHSY and CDR2 SAAADI. Template switching, a step in the protocol, added a universal primer site, and cDNA carried unique molecular identifiers. In TCRdb, the 5' RACE reads were re-called with MiXCR into one record per CDR3 protein. This table holds hundreds of thousands of distinct CDR3 sequences, roughly an eighth found once. This clonotype was observed at least ten times. What it binds is unknown. These data were also filed under a second study, of yellow fever vaccine responses in identical twins. That study reports: Twins reportedly showed a vaccine T cell response that seemed partly convergent and partly personalized.

The clonotype comes from a young woman in good health. The sequenced sample was PBMCs. The J gene is TRBJ1-6, the V gene TRBV10-2; D is ambiguous. CDR3 sequence reads: CASSPAKPGSPLHF. The CDR3 DNA reads as TGCGCCAGCAGTCCTGCAAAGCCCGGATCACCCCTCCACTTT.